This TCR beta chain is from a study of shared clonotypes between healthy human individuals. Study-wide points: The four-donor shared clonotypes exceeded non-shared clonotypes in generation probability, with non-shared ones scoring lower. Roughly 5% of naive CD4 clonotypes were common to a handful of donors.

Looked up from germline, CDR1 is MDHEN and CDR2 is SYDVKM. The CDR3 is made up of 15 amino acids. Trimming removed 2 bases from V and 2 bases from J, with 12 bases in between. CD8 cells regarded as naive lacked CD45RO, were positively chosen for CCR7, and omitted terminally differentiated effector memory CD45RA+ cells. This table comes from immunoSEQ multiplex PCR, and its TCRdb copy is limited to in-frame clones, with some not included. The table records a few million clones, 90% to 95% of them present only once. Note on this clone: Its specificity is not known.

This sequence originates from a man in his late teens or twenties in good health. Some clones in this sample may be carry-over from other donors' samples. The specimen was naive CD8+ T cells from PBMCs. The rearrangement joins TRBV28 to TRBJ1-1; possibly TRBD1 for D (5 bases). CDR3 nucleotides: TGTGCCAGCAGTTTACGTGGCAGGGCAAACACTGAAGCTTTCTTT. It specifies CASSLRGRANTEAFF.